This T cell receptor (beta chain) was retrieved from a study of preoperative IRX-2 immunotherapy in early breast cancer. The V end lost 3 bases, the J end lost 2 bases, and 18 bases lay between the germline ends. The CDR3 contains 17 residues. The germline V gene encodes CDR1 LGHNA and CDR2 YSLEER. Treatment meaning: preoperative locoregional IRX-2 cytokine immunotherapy. Here immunoSEQ multiplex PCR was the method, and the copy in TCRdb shows in-frame clones only, minus some. The table lists around 57,000 clones, approximately 93% of them singletons. Sample collection occurred from a patient treated with IRX-2 immunotherapy. The chain joins TRBV4-3 to TRBJ2-3, with D tentatively TRBD1 (8 bases). This receptor was taken from a human donor with breast cancer. The CDR3 here is CASSHDRGGGLTDTQYF. The DNA for the CDR3 is TGCGCCAGCAGCCACGACAGGGGCGGGGGACTCACAGATACGCAGTATTTT.